Following are 10 T cell receptor beta chains from one sample sequenced in a study of cytomegalovirus exposure and HLA in healthy donors. Primers included in the PCR were 60 Vbeta and 13 Jbeta primers. Repertoires were generated with immunoSEQ multiplex PCR, while TCRdb's copy carries only in-frame clones and drops some. The repertoire holds roughly 120,000 clones, with around 76% as singletons. Material: PBMCs. These receptors were collected from a man aged 55 to 69 in good health and CMV-seropositive.

This clone turned up a few times. This chain links TRBV2 with TRBJ2-3, with 9 bases that match TRBD1. Germline CDR1 reads SNHLY; CDR2 reads FYNNEI. The CDR3 consists of 15 residues. V was clipped by 6 bases and J by 0 bases; unmatched bases: 4. The CDR3 region is CASSGQGPSTDTQYF. The CDR3, as DNA: TGTGCCAGCAGCGGACAGGGGCCTAGCACAGATACGCAGTATTTT. The full variable domain, its missing parts supplied by reference TRBV2 and TRBJ2-3, is EPEVTQTPSHQVTQMGQEVILRCVPISNHLYFYWYRQILGQKVEFLVSFYNNEISEKSEIFDDQFSVERPDGSNFTLKIRSTKLEDSAMYFCASSGQGPSTDTQYFGPGTRLTVL.

The genes are TRBV7-3 and TRBJ2-7; perhaps TRBD1 as D (6 bases). Germline V gives CDR1 SGHTA, CDR2 FQGTGA. V dropped 5 bases and J dropped 2 bases, with 16 bases sitting between them. CDR3 length: 15 amino acids. CDR3 amino acids: CASSPVSGAAYEQYF. The DNA for the CDR3 is TGTGCCAGCAGCCCCGTTTCAGGGGCCGCCTACGAGCAGTACTTC.

The rearrangement links TRBV5-1 to TRBJ2-5; TRBD1 agrees at 7 bases. The germline gives CDR1 SGHRS, CDR2 YFSETQ. CDR3 length: 15 amino acids. After removal of 3 bases from V and 2 bases from J, the junction contained 7 bases not matched to a gene. Here the CDR3 reads CASSSLGTVQETQYF. For the CDR3, the DNA is TGCGCCAGCAGCTCCTTGGGGACAGTTCAAGAGACCCAGTACTTC.

Only one count was recorded for this clone. The V call is TRBV7-9, the J call TRBJ1-5; the D gene is possibly TRBD1 (5 bases). Trimming removed 4 bases at V and 2 bases at J, with 9 bases between. Germline-derived CDR1 and CDR2 are SEHNR and FQNEAQ (reference sequence). The CDR3 spans 14 residues. CDR3 DNA sequence: TGTGCCAGCAGCTCCTCGGGGGGCAATCAGCCCCAGCATTTT. This codes for CASSSSGGNQPQHF.

This chain links TRBV18 with TRBJ1-2; D is possibly TRBD1 (6 bases). This CDR3 region has 13 residues. Germline V lookup: CDR1 KGHSH, CDR2 LQKENI. V was cut by 8 bases and J by 3 bases, with 13 bases left in between. CDR3 residues: CASTTGLDYGYTF. The CDR3 nucleotides are TGTGCCAGCACTACAGGGTTGGACTATGGCTACACCTTC.

This chain links TRBV10-3 with TRBJ2-7; possible D gene TRBD2, 6 bases. Germline CDR1 and CDR2: ENHRY and SYGVKD. The CDR3 covers 15 residues. Deletions cut 6 bases from V and 3 bases from J, with 18 bases between. CDR3 protein: CAIRVLVAGNYEQYF. DNA for the CDR3: TGTGCCATCAGAGTTCTAGTGGCGGGGAACTACGAGCAGTACTTC.

The genes are TRBV7-8 and TRBJ1-2, with no clear D. V was cut by 3 bases and J by 8 bases, with 13 bases left in between. The CDR3 covers 13 residues. Germline values: CDR1 SGHVS, CDR2 FQNEAQ. The CDR3 loop reads CASSFSTVGGYTF. The CDR3 region has the DNA TGTGCCAGCAGCTTTTCGACTGTCGGCGGCTACACCTTC.

The chain uses TRBV11-3 and TRBJ2-1; 9 bases match TRBD1. After removal of 1 base from V and 10 bases from J, the junction contained 5 bases not matched to a gene. Per the germline V gene, CDR1 is SGHNT and CDR2 is YENEEA. The CDR3 totals 14 residues. CDR3 protein: CASSLVQGAQEQFF. CDR3 nucleotides: TGTGCCAGCAGCTTAGTACAGGGGGCGCAGGAGCAGTTCTTC.

V gene TRBV7-9 combines with J gene TRBJ2-2; TRBD1 matches 11 bases. Germline CDR1 reads SEHNR; CDR2 reads FQNEAQ (reference sequence). J lost 3 bases, V lost 7 bases, and 4 bases had no gene match. The CDR3 runs to 15 residues. CDR3 region: CASTPGQGDTGELFF. The CDR3 nucleotides read TGTGCCAGCACCCCGGGACAGGGGGACACCGGGGAGCTGTTTTTT.

The chain couples TRBV11-1 to TRBJ2-3; D remains ambiguous. CDR1 SGHAT and CDR2 FQDESV come from the germline V gene (reference sequence). Trimming removed 8 bases at V and 2 bases at J, with 8 bases between. This CDR3 comprises 12 residues. The CDR3 region is CASGEHTDTQYF. The DNA of the CDR3 is TGTGCCAGCGGTGAACACACAGATACGCAGTATTTT.